The 10 T cell receptor beta chains listed next were all sequenced from one sample in a study of control samples from healthy donors and cancer patients. TCRdb's copy holds only in-frame clones and misses some; the assay was immunoSEQ multiplex PCR. The profile shows about 160,000 clones, over 95% of them singletons. The sample comprised blood. Receptors were obtained from a woman aged 25 to 39 in good health.

This chain connects TRBV2 to TRBJ1-1; D is possibly TRBD1 (6 bases). Germline lookup yields CDR1 SNHLY and CDR2 FYNNEI. The CDR3 sequence is 13 residues long. V was trimmed by 6 bases and J by 1 base, leaving 9 bases between them. CDR3 sequence (DNA): TGTGCCAGCAGGGTGGACAGGAACACTGAAGCTTTCTTT. Translating gives CASRVDRNTEAFF.

V gene TRBV27 combines with J gene TRBJ2-7, with D perhaps TRBD1 or TRBD2 (5 bases each). Per the germline V gene, CDR1 is MNHEY and CDR2 is SMNVEV (reference sequence). The V and J ends lost 2 bases and 0 bases respectively, with 8 bases between them. This CDR3 region has 14 residues. The CDR3 reads CASSLGDGSYEQYF. The DNA for the CDR3 is TGTGCCAGCAGTTTAGGGGACGGCTCCTACGAGCAGTACTTC.

The CDR3 DNA follows: TGTGCCTGGAGTGTACTTGACGGGAGCTCCTACAATGAGCAGTTCTTC. Its translation is CAWSVLDGSSYNEQFF. The rearrangement uses TRBV30 and TRBJ2-1; possible D gene TRBD2, 6 bases. The germline V gene encodes CDR1 GTSNPN and CDR2 SVGIG (reference sequence). The CDR3 has 16 amino acids. Trimming removed 0 bases from V and 0 bases from J, with 12 bases in between.

This chain links TRBV28 with TRBJ2-3; D is unclear. Trimming took off 3 bases at V and 1 base at J, with 17 bases between the two ends. CDR3 length equals 17 residues. Germline loops: CDR1 MDHEN, CDR2 SYDVKM. CDR3 bases: TGTGCCAGCAGTTTCGGATGGGCAGTCAAAGGCACAGATACGCAGTATTTT. Encoded protein: CASSFGWAVKGTDTQYF.

The genes are TRBV5-1 and TRBJ2-2; D unclear. Germline V gives CDR1 SGHRS, CDR2 YFSETQ. The CDR3 spans 15 residues. V lost 4 bases, J lost 4 bases, and 14 bases lay in between. CDR3 bases: TGCGCCAGCAGCCCCCACTCGGACCCCACCGGGGAGCTGTTTTTT. Its protein product is CASSPHSDPTGELFF.

The chain links TRBV11-2 to TRBJ2-7, with D perhaps assigned TRBD1 or TRBD2 (6 bases each). This CDR3 contains 14 residues. Germline V gives CDR1 SGHAT, CDR2 FQNNGV. V was pared by 3 bases and J by 4 bases, with 13 bases between. The DNA of the CDR3 is TGTGCCAGCAGCTTCGGGGGCGTGGGTTACGAGCAGTACTTC. Translated, it gives CASSFGGVGYEQYF.

The chain has TRBV7-3 and TRBJ2-6; D remains unclear. Trimming shortened V by 3 bases and J by 3 bases, and 3 bases separated the two germline ends. Germline assignment: CDR1 SGHTA and CDR2 FQGTGA. The CDR3 runs 13 residues. CDR3 sequence reads: CASSLDGANVLTF. For the CDR3, the DNA is TGTGCCAGCAGCTTGGATGGGGCCAACGTCCTGACTTTC. The full variable domain, completed using reference TRBV7-3 and TRBJ2-6, is GAGVSQTPSNKVTEKGKYVELRCDPISGHTALYWYRQSLGQGPEFLIYFQGTGAADDSGLPNDRFFAVRPEGSVSTLKIQRTERGDSAVYLCASSLDGANVLTFGAGSRLTVL.

The CDR3, as DNA: TGTGCCAGCCAGGGGGACAACTCCTACGAGCAGTACTTC. Protein product: CASQGDNSYEQYF. The V and J genes are TRBV3-1 (or the pseudogene TRBV3-2) and TRBJ2-7, with TRBD1 identical over 7 bases. The length of the CDR3 is 13 residues. Germline values: CDR1 LGHDT, CDR2 YNNKEL (reference sequence). The junction had 4 bases not matched to a gene; V was cut back by 8 bases and J by 0 bases.

V gene TRBV6-5 combines with J gene TRBJ1-1; D ambiguous. Between the trimmed V and J ends, which lost 6 bases and 1 base, there was a span of 9 bases. The CDR3 totals 13 residues. Germline assignment: CDR1 MNHEY and CDR2 SVGAGI. CDR3 sequence: CASSRAENTEAFF. CDR3 bases: TGTGCCAGCAGCCGGGCCGAGAACACTGAAGCTTTCTTT.

The chain employs TRBV6-5 and TRBJ2-7; weak D call: TRBD1 (6 bases). Deletions cut 4 bases from V and 3 bases from J, with 10 bases between. CDR3 size: 13 residues. From germline, CDR1 is MNHEY and CDR2 SVGAGI. The CDR3 coding sequence is TGTGCCAGCAGTTTGGGGGCAGACTACGAGCAGTACTTC. It encodes CASSLGADYEQYF.